Listed here are 25 T cell receptor beta chains from one sample, sequenced in a study of beta chain features in type 1 diabetes. The investigators reverse transcribed all of the isolated RNA, so they sequenced expressed TCRB transcripts. Repertoires were generated with immunoSEQ multiplex PCR, while TCRdb's copy carries only in-frame clones and drops some. Found here are around 450,000 clones, approximately 10% of them singletons; the top ten hold about 0.042%. Sequencing used naive CD4+ T cells from blood. The origin of the receptors is a woman aged 18-35 years in good health.

V is TRBV11-3 and J is TRBJ2-7; D may be TRBD1 (5 bases). Trimming removed 2 bases from V and 2 bases from J, with 10 bases in between. The length of the CDR3 is 14 residues. Germline CDR1 reads SGHNT; CDR2 reads YENEEA. In nucleotides, the CDR3 is TGTGCCAGCAGCTTAACTGGGGCGGCCTACGAGCAGTACTTC. This translates into CASSLTGAAYEQYF. The variable domain in full, with the rest retrieved from reference TRBV11-3 and TRBJ2-7, is EAGVVQSPRYKIIEKKQPVAFWCNPISGHNTLYWYLQNLGQGPELLIRYENEEAVDDSQLPKDRFSAERLKGVDSTLKIQPAELGDSAVYLCASSLTGAAYEQYFGPGTRLTVT.

This clone came up a few times. CDR3 sequence reads: CASSSESLLPTDTQYF. Written as DNA, the CDR3 is TGCGCCAGCAGCTCGGAGTCCCTTCTACCCACAGATACGCAGTATTTT. The J gene is TRBJ2-3, the V gene TRBV5-1; D is undetermined. From germline, CDR1 is SGHRS and CDR2 YFSETQ. The CDR3 sequence is 16 residues long. V was trimmed by 3 bases and J by 2 bases, leaving 16 bases between them. Using reference TRBV5-1 and TRBJ2-3 for the parts outside the CDR3, the full variable domain is KAGVTQTPRYLIKTRGQQVTLSCSPISGHRSVSWYQQTPGQGLQFLFEYFSETQRNKGNFPGRFSGRQFSNSRSEMNVSTLELGDSALYLCASSSESLLPTDTQYFGPGTRLTVL.

The chain employs TRBV10-3 and TRBJ1-5; D may be TRBD1 (5 bases). CDR1 ENHRY and CDR2 SYGVKD come from the germline V gene. CDR3 length: 13 amino acids. The ends were cut back, 10 bases at V and 6 bases at J, with 16 bases in the middle. The CDR3 coding sequence is TGTGCCAGTAGTGGGGCTGCGATTCAGCCCCAGCATTTT. Protein sequence: CASSGAAIQPQHF.

The CDR3 protein is CASSSTSGGTDTQYF. CDR3 in DNA: TGTGCCAGCAGCTCTACTAGCGGGGGCACAGATACGCAGTATTTT. The chain links TRBV7-3 to TRBJ2-3; 10 positions agree with TRBD2. This CDR3 is 15 amino acids long. Germline CDR1 and CDR2: SGHTA and FQGTGA. J was trimmed by 1 base and V by 4 bases; bases with no gene match: 2.

The J gene is TRBJ2-2, the V gene TRBV29-1; D remains unclear. V was pared by 0 bases and J by 5 bases, with 4 bases between. CDR3 length equals 12 residues. The germline CDR1 and CDR2 sequences are SQVTM and ANQGSEA. CDR3 nucleotides: TGCAGCGTTGAAGATCGAACCGGGGAGCTGTTTTTT. Translating gives CSVEDRTGELFF.

Only one count was recorded for this clone. The chain has TRBV27 and TRBJ2-7; TRBD1 matches 7 bases. The CDR3 is made up of 15 amino acids. From germline, CDR1 is MNHEY and CDR2 SMNVEV (reference sequence). V gave up 2 bases and J gave up 2 bases; unmatched junction bases: 6. The CDR3 is CASSLRGQRTYEQYF. CDR3 in DNA: TGTGCCAGCAGTTTAAGGGGACAGAGAACCTACGAGCAGTACTTC.

The V and J genes are TRBV2 and TRBJ2-7; 8 bases map to TRBD1. The V segment lost 8 bases and the J segment 4 bases; nucleotides outside the gene matches: 7. The CDR3 runs to 13 residues. Germline V gene data show CDR1 as SNHLY and CDR2 as FYNNEI. CDR3 DNA sequence: TGTGCCAGCCGGACAGGGATGCGGTACGAGCAGTACTTC. It codes for CASRTGMRYEQYF.

V is TRBV20-1 and J is TRBJ2-1; D is unclear. Germline lookup yields CDR1 DFQATT and CDR2 SNEGSKA (reference sequence). The V end was cut by 3 bases, the J end by 4 bases, with 4 bases between. This CDR3 spans 11 amino acids. CDR3 DNA sequence: TGCAGTGCTAGCTTTTACAATGAGCAGTTCTTC. Translating gives CSASFYNEQFF.

The sample holds a few counts of this clone. Here the CDR3 reads CATSRTGYQPQHF. DNA of the CDR3: TGTGCCACCAGCCGGACAGGGTATCAGCCCCAGCATTTT. The chain combines TRBV15 with TRBJ1-5; 8 bases line up with TRBD1. Germline values: CDR1 LNHNV, CDR2 YYDKDF (reference sequence). The CDR3 sequence is 13 residues long. J was trimmed by 5 bases and V by 5 bases; bases with no gene match: 2.

This clone was recorded a few times. This same CDR3 is encoded by further DNA sequences in the sample. The chain uses TRBV20-1 and TRBJ2-1; D possibly corresponds to TRBD2 (6 bases). Between the trimmed V and J ends, which lost 6 bases and 7 bases, there was a span of 7 bases. The CDR3 runs to 10 residues. Germline CDR1 is DFQATT and CDR2 is SNEGSKA (reference sequence). In DNA form, the CDR3 reads TGCAGTGCGGCGGGGAATGAGCAGTTCTTC. Translated: CSAAGNEQFF.

This clone was recorded a few times. The V gene is TRBV7-9, the J gene TRBJ1-1; D is ambiguous. V gave up 5 bases and J gave up 4 bases, with 11 bases separating them. This CDR3 spans 13 amino acids. Germline V gene data show CDR1 as SEHNR and CDR2 as FQNEAQ (reference sequence). The CDR3 DNA follows: TGTGCCAGCAGCCAACTCGGAGGCACTGAAGCTTTCTTT. Its protein is CASSQLGGTEAFF.

This clone showed up just a few times. The chain employs TRBV7-9 and TRBJ1-4; the D is unclear. The CDR3 has 13 residues. V was pared by 1 base and J by 8 bases, with 8 bases between. Per germline, CDR1 SEHNR and CDR2 FQNEAQ (reference sequence). The CDR3 bases are TGTGCCAGCAGCTTAGAAAAGGGAGAAAAACTGTTTTTT. Amino acids: CASSLEKGEKLFF.

In this sample, this clone turned up a few times. The CDR3 DNA is TGCAGCGTTGTAACTAGGGGGAGCAGGAACGAGCAGTACTTC. Translation gives CSVVTRGSRNEQYF. The chain is built from TRBV29-1 and TRBJ2-7; perhaps TRBD1 as D (6 bases). The germline V and J ends were trimmed by 4 bases and 5 bases, with 18 bases remaining between them. Per the germline V gene, CDR1 is SQVTM and CDR2 is ANQGSEA. CDR3 length: 14 residues.

The rearrangement links TRBV7-3 to TRBJ1-2; D might be TRBD1 (5 bases). V lost 2 bases to trimming and J lost 8 bases, with 15 bases between them. The germline V gene encodes CDR1 SGHTA and CDR2 FQGTGA. CDR3 length equals 14 residues. In nucleotides, the CDR3 is TGTGCCAGCAGCTTATCCCCTTCAGGGAAAGGCTACACCTTC. This sequence encodes CASSLSPSGKGYTF.

This clone has ten or more counts. The chain employs TRBV10-3 and TRBJ2-3; a possible D gene is TRBD2 (5 bases). The CDR3 consists of 16 residues. V lost 2 bases and J lost 6, with 18 bases in between. Per germline, CDR1 ENHRY and CDR2 SYGVKD. The CDR3 bases are TGTGCCATCAGTGAGCCCGGAGGTATCGGGCGGGATACGCAGTATTTT. Amino acids: CAISEPGGIGRDTQYF.

A note on this clone: This sample includes further DNA sequences coding for the same CDR3. The rearrangement joins TRBV7-3 to TRBJ2-1; D is unclear. The germline CDR1 and CDR2 sequences are SGHTA and FQGTGA. Trimming cost V 0 bases and J 4 bases, with 1 base left between them. This CDR3 has 12 amino acids. CDR3 sequence reads: CASSLTYNEQFF. In DNA form, the CDR3 reads TGTGCCAGCAGCTTAACATACAATGAGCAGTTCTTC. The full variable domain, completed using reference TRBV7-3 and TRBJ2-1, is GAGVSQTPSNKVTEKGKYVELRCDPISGHTALYWYRQSLGQGPEFLIYFQGTGAADDSGLPNDRFFAVRPEGSVSTLKIQRTERGDSAVYLCASSLTYNEQFFGPGTRLTVL.

V usage is TRBV19 and J usage is TRBJ2-1; TRBD1 might be the D (5 bases). Per the germline V gene, CDR1 is LNHDA and CDR2 is SQIVND (reference sequence). The V and J ends lost 7 bases and 8 bases respectively, with 18 bases between them. The CDR3 totals 14 residues. CDR3 in amino acids: CASNSQGFPDEQFF. As DNA, the CDR3 is TGTGCCAGTAACTCCCAGGGTTTTCCCGATGAGCAGTTCTTC.

The chain couples TRBV28 to TRBJ1-1; no clear D. The CDR3 is made up of 14 amino acids. The ends were cut back, 4 bases at V and 8 bases at J, with 17 bases in the middle. CDR1 and CDR2 (germline): MDHEN, SYDVKM. CDR3 amino acids: CASSSGSVPLEAFF. CDR3 in DNA: TGTGCCAGCAGTTCTGGCTCCGTTCCCCTCGAAGCTTTCTTT.

This chain links TRBV18 with TRBJ1-1; D ambiguous. The CDR3 has 12 amino acids. Germline CDR1 KGHSH, CDR2 LQKENI. The ends were cut back, 1 base at V and 8 bases at J, with 8 bases in the middle. The CDR3 region is CASSPLREEAFF. CDR3 sequence (DNA): TGTGCCAGCTCACCACTTCGCGAAGAAGCTTTCTTT.

The sample holds a few counts of this clone. This chain links TRBV5-6 with TRBJ2-3, with D possibly called TRBD1 or TRBD2 (6 bases each). The CDR3 extends over 14 amino acids. The V gene's germline CDR1 is SGHDT and CDR2 YYEEEE. V dropped 3 bases and J dropped 2 bases, with 10 bases sitting between them. CDR3 in DNA: TGTGCCAGCAGCTGGAGGGACAACACAGATACGCAGTATTTT. Amino acids: CASSWRDNTDTQYF.

Regarding this clone: Other nucleotide sequences in the sample specify the same CDR3. The gene calls are TRBV20-1 and TRBJ2-5; no firm D call. Deletions cut 0 bases from V and 5 bases from J, with 4 bases between. The CDR3 has 11 amino acids. Germline CDR1 is DFQATT and CDR2 is SNEGSKA (reference sequence). For the CDR3, the DNA is TGCAGTGCTAGAGAACGGGAGACCCAGTACTTC. This sequence encodes CSARERETQYF.

CDR3 residues: CASSELEHRGSNEQFF. CDR3 DNA: TGTGCCAGCAGTGAATTGGAGCACAGGGGATCGAATGAGCAGTTCTTC. This chain joins TRBV25-1 and TRBJ2-1, with 7 positions matching TRBD1. This CDR3 is built from 16 residues. Trimming removed 1 base from V and 7 bases from J; junction bases left unmatched: 10. CDR1 and CDR2 from the germline V gene are MGHDK and SYGVNS.

This clone was detected a few times. This chain connects TRBV6-6 to TRBJ1-5; 8 positions match TRBD1. The CDR3 contains 14 residues. The J segment lost 2 bases and the V segment lost 6 bases, leaving 3 bases of the junction unmatched. Germline V CDR1 and CDR2: MNHNY, SVGAGI (reference sequence). The CDR3 protein is CASSDRGGNQPQHF. DNA of the CDR3: TGTGCCAGCAGCGACAGGGGTGGCAATCAGCCCCAGCATTTT.

J is TRBJ2-3 and V is TRBV7-3, with D tentatively TRBD2 (6 bases). CDR3 size: 14 residues. V was clipped by 2 bases and J by 4 bases, with 10 bases between them. Germline V gene sequence: CDR1 SGHTA, CDR2 FQGTGA. CDR3 nucleotides: TGTGCCAGCAGCTTACTGGGGAGGTCAGATACGCAGTATTTT. Residues: CASSLLGRSDTQYF.

This sequence joins TRBV9 and TRBJ1-4, with 7 bases that match TRBD1. CDR3 length equals 15 residues. The germline gives CDR1 SGDLS, CDR2 YYNGEE. Losses at the gene ends were 3 bases for V and 4 bases for J; bases not matched to a gene: 6. The DNA of the CDR3 is TGTGCCAGCAGCGGACAGGGTAGCTATAATGAAAAACTGTTTTTT. Encoded protein: CASSGQGSYNEKLFF.